The 15 T cell receptor beta chains listed next were all sequenced from one sample in a study of Tregs in tolerant kidney transplant recipients. Recipients received nonmyeloablative bone marrow transplants from related graft donors, with transient mixed chimerism. TCRdb keeps only in-frame clones here, not all; method: immunoSEQ multiplex PCR. In all, the sample yields around 10,000 clones. The specimen was CD8+ T cells from blood (PBMCs), collected 24 months after the transplant. These receptor sequences come from a human patient who received a combined kidney and bone marrow transplant. The graft donor may account for some of the T cells.

In terms of frequency, this clone is large. Read coverage stops 3 residues before the CDR3 terminus; the germline J gene supplies the remainder. J is TRBJ1-1 and V is TRBV30, with D possibly matching TRBD1 (6 bases). Germline-derived CDR1 and CDR2 are GTSNPN and SVGIG (reference sequence). The V and J ends lost 4 bases and 5 bases respectively, with 11 bases between them. The CDR3 length is 12 residues. The CDR3 DNA, read in part, is TGTGCCTGGAATGGCGGGACAACTGAA. This encodes CAWNGGTTE. The whole CDR3 protein is CAWNGGTTEAFF.

A word on this clone: The read comes to an end 3 residues before the CDR3 does, leaving the germline J gene to fill in the end. This rearrangement joins TRBV7-7 to TRBJ2-7; 10 nucleotides align to TRBD2. The V and J ends lost 5 bases and 3 bases, in that order; junction bases with no gene match: 10. This CDR3 contains 16 residues. Germline CDR1 and CDR2: SSHAT and FNYEAQ (reference sequence). Partial CDR3 DNA: TGTGCCAGCAGCACCGATGTACTAGCGGGATTCTACGAG. Its protein product is CASSTDVLAGFYE. The full CDR3 protein reads CASSTDVLAGFYEQYF.

Comment on this clone: Coverage ceases 3 residues before the CDR3 finishes, and the germline J gene fills in the end. The V call is TRBV5-1, the J call TRBJ1-2, with a tentative D call TRBD1 (6 bases). This CDR3 is 17 amino acids long. The ends were cut back, 2 bases at V and 4 bases at J, with 21 bases in the middle. Germline CDR1 reads SGHRS; CDR2 reads YFSETQ. CDR3 DNA (partial): TGCGCCAGCAGCTTTTCCCAACAGGGAGTTAGGGGCTATGGC. Encoded protein: CASSFSQQGVRGYG. The entire CDR3 sequence reads CASSFSQQGVRGYGYTF. Looking up the rest from reference TRBV5-1 and TRBJ1-2 gives the full variable domain: KAGVTQTPRYLIKTRGQQVTLSCSPISGHRSVSWYQQTPGQGLQFLFEYFSETQRNKGNFPGRFSGRQFSNSRSEMNVSTLELGDSALYLCASSFSQQGVRGYGYTFGSGTRLTVV.

Remarks on this clone: The read falls 3 residues short of the CDR3 end, and the missing part is taken from the germline J gene. V and J are TRBV6-2 or TRBV6-3 and TRBJ2-7; tentative D call: TRBD1 (6 bases). CDR1 and CDR2 from the germline V gene are MNHEY and SVGEGT. Deletions cut 10 bases from V and 3 bases from J, with 16 bases between. CDR3 length: 13 residues. Incomplete CDR3 DNA: TGTGCCACCACCCTTGGGGGCTACTACGAG. It codes for CATTLGGYYE. From start to end, the CDR3 is CATTLGGYYEQYF.

Comment on this clone: The read ends 3 residues shy of where the CDR3 ends; the end is completed using the germline J gene. The chain recombines TRBV6-4 with TRBJ2-1, with 12 bases identical to TRBD2. Germline trimming cut 5 bases from V and 7 bases from J; bases unmatched to any gene: 6. This CDR3 has 15 amino acids. Germline-derived CDR1 and CDR2 are MRHNA and SNTAGT. The CDR3 loop reads CASSPLAGGVNEQFF. The sequenced CDR3 bases are TGTGCCAGCAGTCCCCTAGCGGGAGGGGTGAATGAG.

As for this clone: With the read ending 3 residues before the CDR3 end, the germline J gene is used to fill in that end. The chain links TRBV20-1 to TRBJ2-4; 8 positions match TRBD1. CDR3 length: 15 amino acids. V gave up 0 bases and J gave up 8 bases; unmatched junction bases: 9. CDR1 DFQATT and CDR2 SNEGSKA come from the germline V gene (reference sequence). Partial CDR3 DNA: TGCAGTGCTAGAGATCTCAGGACAGGGAGTTACATT. Its translation: CSARDLRTGSYI. In full, the CDR3 reads CSARDLRTGSYIQYF.

Judged by frequency, this clone is large (0.1 to 1%). Read coverage stops 3 residues before the CDR3 terminus; the germline J gene supplies the remainder. The chain carries TRBV7-9 and TRBJ1-1; possible D gene TRBD1, 6 bases. The CDR3 extends over 15 amino acids. V lost 4 bases, J lost 2 bases, and 14 bases lay in between. Germline-derived CDR1 and CDR2 are SEHNR and FQNEAQ (reference sequence). CDR3 sequence reads: CASSSLQGLNTEAFF. Partial CDR3 DNA: TGTGCCAGCAGCTCCTTACAGGGCTTAAACACTGAA.

As to this clone: The read is 3 residues too short to cover the CDR3 end, so that end is filled in from the germline J gene. V usage is TRBV20-1 and J usage is TRBJ2-1; a weak D match, TRBD2 (6 bases). V shed 3 bases and J shed 5 bases, with 11 bases lying between them. The V gene's germline CDR1 is DFQATT and CDR2 SNEGSKA (reference sequence). The CDR3 consists of 13 residues. Incomplete CDR3 DNA: TGCAGTGCTAGTGTTCTAGCGCACAATGAG. Translation: CSASVLAHNE. The CDR3 in full is CSASVLAHNEQFF.

Note on this clone: The read halts 3 residues ahead of the CDR3 end, with the missing end drawn from the germline J gene. This chain connects TRBV7-9 to TRBJ2-1, with TRBD2 identical over 7 bases. Germline-derived CDR1 and CDR2 are SEHNR and FQNEAQ (reference sequence). CDR3 length equals 15 residues. J lost 4 bases, V lost 5 bases, and 8 bases had no gene match. CDR3 bases read: TGTGCCAGCAGCCCTGGGGCGGGGGATTACAATGAG. Amino acids: CASSPGAGDYNE. In full, the CDR3 reads CASSPGAGDYNEQFF.

As concerns this clone: The read ends 3 residues early relative to the CDR3; the germline J gene fills the gap. The chain combines TRBV6-4 with TRBJ2-7; no clear D gene. In germline, CDR1 is MRHNA, CDR2 SNTAGT. Trimming shortened V by 3 bases and J by 0 bases, and 6 bases separated the two germline ends. The CDR3 extends over 13 amino acids. The CDR3 loop is CASSEAPSYEQYF. Partial CDR3 DNA: TGTGCCAGCAGTGAAGCACCCTCCTACGAG.

Notes on this clone: Sequencing ends 3 residues short of the CDR3 end; the germline J gene provides the rest. The genes are TRBV29-1 and TRBJ1-2; D possibly corresponds to TRBD1 (6 bases). Germline V gives CDR1 SQVTM, CDR2 ANQGSEA. The CDR3 has 16 amino acids. Trimming shortened V by 4 bases and J by 7 bases, and 25 bases separated the two germline ends. CDR3 loop: CSVVPIAGTSHGGYTF. The CDR3 bases that were read are TGCAGCGTTGTCCCAATCGCCGGGACAAGCCATGGTGGC.

With regard to this clone: The read terminates 3 residues before the CDR3 end, so the remaining end is supplied by the germline J gene. The chain employs TRBV19 and TRBJ1-1, with TRBD1 identical over 7 bases. CDR1 and CDR2 (germline): LNHDA, SQIVND (reference sequence). The CDR3 contains 14 residues. V lost 5 bases to trimming and J lost 2 bases; unmatched junction nucleotides: 5. CDR3 protein: CASSHRGYNTEAFF. CDR3 DNA (partial): TGTGCCAGTAGTCACAGGGGCTACAACACTGAA.

Points on this clone: The CDR3 is cut off 3 residues early in the read; its end comes from the germline J gene. V usage is TRBV2 and J usage is TRBJ2-5, with D maybe TRBD1 (5 bases). The V and J ends lost 7 bases and 5 bases respectively, with 17 bases between them. Germline V gene data show CDR1 as SNHLY and CDR2 as FYNNEI. The CDR3 covers 14 residues. The CDR3 reads CASTRQRSGETQYF. CDR3 DNA, as far as it was read: TGTGCCAGCACCCGACAGAGGTCAGGGGAGACC.

As concerns this clone: The sequence runs out 3 residues before the end of the CDR3; the remainder is reconstructed from the germline J gene. The rearrangement joins TRBV7-8 to TRBJ2-1; TRBD2 agrees at 14 bases. CDR3 length: 17 residues. After removal of 1 base from V and 2 bases from J, the junction contained 1 base not matched to a gene. The germline V gene encodes CDR1 SGHVS and CDR2 FQNEAQ. The CDR3 loop reads CASSLGTSGRTYNEQFF. The sequenced CDR3 bases are TGTGCCAGCAGCTTAGGGACTAGCGGGAGGACCTACAATGAG.

Remarks on this clone: The read ends 3 residues before the CDR3 terminus; that terminus is restored from the germline J gene. The chain employs TRBV19 and TRBJ2-2; the match to TRBD2 covers 11 bases. From germline, CDR1 is LNHDA and CDR2 SQIVND (reference sequence). V was clipped by 6 bases and J by 8 bases; unmatched bases: 11. The CDR3 totals 16 residues. The CDR3 DNA, read in part, is TGTGCCAGTAGCTGGGGTAGCGGGAGGGCCACGGGGGAG. Residues: CASSWGSGRATGE. Given in full, the CDR3 is CASSWGSGRATGELFF.